The 29 T cell receptor beta chains reported below all come from one sample, sequenced in a study of early T cells in non-severe SARS-CoV-2 infection. TCRdb reanalysed the 5' RACE reads using MiXCR and keeps one entry per CDR3 protein. The sample shows tens of thousands of distinct CDR3 sequences, approximately 8% of them seen only once. The sequencing here drew on whole blood, taken at baseline. The receptor source for this set is an adult who was a healthcare worker with PCR-confirmed SARS-CoV-2 infection or an uninfected control (not recorded which).

This clonotype occurred a few times. The rearrangement joins TRBV20-1 to TRBJ1-2; 8 nucleotides match TRBD1. V shed 6 bases and J 4 bases; nucleotides not matched to a gene: 4. The germline gives CDR1 DFQATT, CDR2 SNEGSKA (reference sequence). The CDR3 length is 12 residues. This CDR3 is CSALTGVYGYTF. The CDR3 nucleotides read TGCAGTGCCTTGACAGGGGTCTATGGCTACACCTTC.

The table lists this clonotype with many counts. This sequence joins TRBV5-5 and TRBJ1-6; D possibly corresponds to TRBD1 (6 bases). This CDR3 comprises 17 residues. Trimming removed 2 bases at V and 10 bases at J, with 22 bases between. Per germline, CDR1 SGHKS and CDR2 YYEKEE (reference sequence). Here the CDR3 reads CASSFAGANTNASPLHF. CDR3 sequence (DNA): TGTGCCAGCAGCTTCGCGGGGGCTAACACCAACGCCTCACCCCTCCACTTT.

This clonotype was seen only a few times. V gene TRBV28 combines with J gene TRBJ2-7, with D maybe TRBD2 (6 bases). The CDR3 is made up of 12 amino acids. CDR1 and CDR2 from the germline V gene are MDHEN and SYDVKM. Trimming took 3 bases from V and 6 from J, leaving 9 bases between them. The CDR3 nucleotides read TGTGCCAGCAGTTTTCGGGGAGGCGAGCAGTACTTC. This gives the protein CASSFRGGEQYF.

The sample holds a few counts of this clonotype. The chain links TRBV4-2 to TRBJ1-6, with D maybe TRBD1 (5 bases). This CDR3 has 16 residues. Germline V gene sequence: CDR1 LGHNA, CDR2 YNFKEQ. Trimming cost V 3 bases and J 2 bases, with 11 bases left between them. The CDR3 here is CASSQGTETYNSPLHF. The CDR3 coding sequence is TGTGCCAGCAGCCAGGGGACGGAAACCTATAATTCACCCCTCCACTTT.

This clonotype appeared a few times. This rearrangement joins TRBV5-5 to TRBJ2-3, with TRBD2 matching over 8 bases. J gave up 2 bases and V 1 base, and 3 bases lay outside the gene matches. CDR1 SGHKS and CDR2 YYEKEE come from the germline V gene (reference sequence). This CDR3 comprises 15 residues. In nucleotides, the CDR3 is TGTGCCAGCAGCTTGCGTAGCGGGGACACAGATACGCAGTATTTT. Protein sequence: CASSLRSGDTDTQYF.

This clonotype appeared a few times. The V and J genes are TRBV4-3 and TRBJ1-2; D is unclear. The germline V gene encodes CDR1 LGHNA and CDR2 YSLEER. V was cut by 0 bases and J by 7 bases, with 21 bases left in between. The CDR3 is 17 amino acids. CDR3 coding DNA: TGCGCCAGCAGCCAAGAGGTGGCGGCAGGCCGCCTTCCTGGCTACACCTTC. Translated: CASSQEVAAGRLPGYTF.

This clonotype was seen a few times. The rearrangement links TRBV5-1 to TRBJ2-2; TRBD1 agrees at 8 bases. Losses at the gene ends were 2 bases for V and 6 bases for J; bases not matched to a gene: 6. Germline lookup yields CDR1 SGHRS and CDR2 YFSETQ. The CDR3 runs 15 residues. CDR3 residues: CASSFSDREAGELFF. The CDR3 DNA follows: TGCGCCAGCAGCTTTTCGGACAGGGAGGCCGGGGAGCTGTTTTTT.

By sample fraction, this clonotype is medium-sized (0.01 to 0.1%). The V and J genes are TRBV4-1 and TRBJ1-1; no definite D call. This CDR3 region has 14 residues. V shed 1 base and J shed 6 bases, with 12 bases lying between them. Germline V gene sequence: CDR1 MGHRA, CDR2 YSYEKL. Here the CDR3 reads CASSQVATLPEAFF. The CDR3 DNA sequence: TGCGCCAGCAGCCAAGTTGCGACTCTGCCTGAAGCTTTCTTT.

CDR3 residues: CASSATGATGELFF. The DNA for the CDR3 is TGCGCCAGCAGCGCAACGGGGGCCACCGGGGAGCTGTTTTTT. This sequence joins TRBV5-1 and TRBJ2-2, with D perhaps matching TRBD1 or TRBD2 (6 bases each). CDR1 and CDR2 (germline): SGHRS, YFSETQ. Trimming removed 4 bases from V and 4 bases from J, with 11 bases in between. This CDR3 comprises 14 residues.

The chain uses TRBV12-3 or TRBV12-4 and TRBJ2-7; TRBD1 is a possible D gene (6 bases). This CDR3 region has 15 residues. V lost 1 base and J 2 bases, leaving 12 bases between the germline ends. The CDR3 coding sequence is TGTGCCAGCAGTTTAGTGGCCAGGGGACCCTACGAGCAGTACTTC. Its translation: CASSLVARGPYEQYF.

This clonotype was found many times. The chain combines TRBV20-1 with TRBJ2-7; 7 positions agree with TRBD1. From germline, CDR1 is DFQATT and CDR2 SNEGSKA (reference sequence). V was pared by 0 bases and J by 1 base, with 6 bases of the junction left unmatched. CDR3 length equals 15 residues. Written as DNA, the CDR3 is TGCAGTGCTAGAGATGGTCGGGACAGTTCCTACGAGCAGTACTTC. It encodes CSARDGRDSSYEQYF.

This clonotype was seen a handful of times. The chain joins TRBV20-1 to TRBJ2-3; 12 nucleotides match TRBD2. J lost 0 bases, V lost 2 bases, and 3 bases had no gene match. The CDR3 runs 16 residues. Per the germline V gene, CDR1 is DFQATT and CDR2 is SNEGSKA (reference sequence). CDR3 protein: CSARLTSGGSTDTQYF. The CDR3 DNA reads as TGCAGTGCTAGACTGACTAGCGGGGGAAGCACAGATACGCAGTATTTT.

In its sample, this clonotype was seen many times. The rearrangement links TRBV5-5 to TRBJ1-5; no clear D gene. V was cut by 3 bases and J by 2 bases, with 9 bases left in between. The CDR3 consists of 14 residues. CDR1 SGHKS and CDR2 YYEKEE come from the germline V gene (reference sequence). The CDR3 region has the DNA TGTGCCAGCAGCTCGAGCAAGGGCAATCAGCCCCAGCATTTT. Residues: CASSSSKGNQPQHF.

The genes are TRBV28 and TRBJ2-7, with D maybe TRBD1 (6 bases). The CDR3 runs 13 residues. V was pared by 6 bases and J by 5 bases, with 14 bases between. Germline V gene data show CDR1 as MDHEN and CDR2 as SYDVKM. The CDR3 region has the DNA TGTGCCAGCAGATCTAAATACAGGGACGAGCAGTACTTC. This gives the protein CASRSKYRDEQYF.

This clonotype was seen only a few times. V and J are TRBV20-1 and TRBJ2-7; TRBD1 matches at 11 bases. Germline CDR1 reads DFQATT; CDR2 reads SNEGSKA (reference sequence). The CDR3 runs 12 residues. V lost 5 bases, J lost 4 bases, and 1 base stayed unmatched. The CDR3 nucleotides are TGCAGTGCTTGGGACAGGGGGTACGAGCAGTACTTC. This translates into CSAWDRGYEQYF.

This clonotype appeared a few times. The V gene is TRBV28, the J gene TRBJ1-3; D is unresolved. CDR1 is MDHEN, CDR2 SYDVKM, per germline. The V and J ends lost 1 base and 0 bases respectively, with 7 bases between them. This CDR3 region has 15 residues. CDR3 coding DNA: TGTGCCAGCAGTTTATTAGGGTTCTCTGGAAACACCATATATTTT. Residues: CASSLLGFSGNTIYF.

The V call is TRBV27, the J call TRBJ2-7; D remains ambiguous. Per the germline V gene, CDR1 is MNHEY and CDR2 is SMNVEV (reference sequence). There are 14 residues in the CDR3. Trimming removed 5 bases from V and 2 bases from J, with 13 bases in between. CDR3 sequence reads: CASSRKASTYEQYF. DNA of the CDR3: TGTGCCAGCAGTCGCAAGGCCTCAACCTACGAGCAGTACTTC.

Only a few counts were recorded for this clonotype. The rearrangement joins TRBV5-5 to TRBJ2-1, with a tentative D call TRBD1 (6 bases). The V end lost 9 bases, the J end lost 4 bases, and 14 bases lay between the germline ends. The CDR3 extends over 13 amino acids. The germline V gene has CDR1 SGHKS and CDR2 YYEKEE (reference sequence). The CDR3 DNA sequence: TGTGCCACCTCCCGGGACACGTACAATGAGCAGTTCTTC. This sequence encodes CATSRDTYNEQFF.

This clonotype was observed at least ten times. This chain uses TRBV6-5 with TRBJ2-3; D may be TRBD1 or TRBD2 (6 bases each). This CDR3 region has 17 residues. The V end lost 6 bases, the J end lost 6 bases, and 25 bases lay between the germline ends. From germline, CDR1 is MNHEY and CDR2 SVGAGI. The CDR3 nucleotides are TGTGCCAGCAGCCCCCGAGGCGAAGGGGGGCTGGGGGATACGCAGTATTTT. Amino acid sequence: CASSPRGEGGLGDTQYF.

There are a few counts of this clonotype. The CDR3 DNA sequence: TGTGCCAGTAGTACGGACAGGGCTGGGGCCAACGTCCTGACTTTC. This gives the protein CASSTDRAGANVLTF. The chain recombines TRBV19 with TRBJ2-6; 8 bases are shared with TRBD1. The V segment lost 4 bases and the J segment 2 bases; nucleotides outside the gene matches: 1. CDR1 and CDR2 from the germline V gene are LNHDA and SQIVND (reference sequence). The CDR3 length is 15 residues.

This clonotype was counted ten times or more. This chain connects TRBV5-1 to TRBJ2-1; D is perhaps TRBD1 or TRBD2 (5 bases each). The CDR3 has 15 amino acids. Germline V gene sequence: CDR1 SGHRS, CDR2 YFSETQ. Trimming cost V 4 bases and J 6 bases, with 17 bases left between them. The CDR3 sequence: CASSGDGWGSNEQFF. CDR3 sequence (DNA): TGCGCCAGCAGCGGGGACGGTTGGGGTTCCAATGAGCAGTTCTTC. Looking up the rest from reference TRBV5-1 and TRBJ2-1 gives the full variable domain: KAGVTQTPRYLIKTRGQQVTLSCSPISGHRSVSWYQQTPGQGLQFLFEYFSETQRNKGNFPGRFSGRQFSNSRSEMNVSTLELGDSALYLCASSGDGWGSNEQFFGPGTRLTVL.

This clonotype was observed many times. J is TRBJ2-7 and V is TRBV20-1, with D perhaps matching TRBD2 (5 bases). The germline CDR1 and CDR2 sequences are DFQATT and SNEGSKA (reference sequence). The CDR3 contains 14 residues. V lost 3 bases, J lost 2 bases, and 14 bases lay in between. The CDR3 sequence is CSASIPGFAYEQYF. The CDR3 DNA reads TGCAGTGCTAGTATTCCGGGGTTCGCCTACGAGCAGTACTTC.

The rearrangement links TRBV7-2 to TRBJ1-5; D is ambiguous. CDR3 length equals 13 residues. V lost 3 bases and J 0 bases, leaving 3 bases between the germline ends. In germline, CDR1 is SGHTA, CDR2 FQGNSA. CDR3 nucleotide sequence: TGTGCCAGCAGCTTTTATAGCAATCAGCCCCAGCATTTT. Protein: CASSFYSNQPQHF.

This clonotype was detected only once. In this CDR3 the conserved last residue, phenylalanine or tryptophan, is missing, so a read error is likely. The chain employs TRBV7-6 and TRBJ2-5, with 7 positions matching TRBD2. Looked up from germline, CDR1 is SGHVS and CDR2 is FNYEAQ. Trimming removed 2 bases from V and 10 bases from J; junction bases left unmatched: 7. The CDR3 is 13 amino acids. Written as DNA, the CDR3 is TGTGCCAGCAGCTTATCCCGCGGGAGTAGCCAGTACTCC. Protein: CASSLSRGSSQYS.

This clonotype came up many times. The gene calls are TRBV15 and TRBJ1-5, with D possibly being TRBD1 (5 bases). V was shortened by 1 base and J by 4 bases, with 5 bases between the two germline ends. The CDR3 has 13 amino acids. The V gene's germline CDR1 is LNHNV and CDR2 YYDKDF (reference sequence). The CDR3 here is CATSRGGNQPQHF. CDR3 coding DNA: TGTGCCACCAGCAGAGGGGGGAATCAGCCCCAGCATTTT. The entire variable domain, with the rest obtained from reference TRBV15 and TRBJ1-5, is as follows: DAMVIQNPRYQVTQFGKPVTLSCSQTLNHNVMYWYQQKSSQAPKLLFHYYDKDFNNEADTPDNFQSRRPNTSFCFLDIRSPGLGDTAMYLCATSRGGNQPQHFGDGTRLSIL.

This clonotype has a count of ten or more. The rearrangement links TRBV19 to TRBJ2-1; TRBD1 agrees at 8 bases. This CDR3 is 15 amino acids long. Germline V lookup: CDR1 LNHDA, CDR2 SQIVND (reference sequence). The V and J ends lost 0 bases and 3 bases, in that order; junction bases with no gene match: 1. The CDR3 spells CASSIDRGHYNEQFF. CDR3 coding DNA: TGTGCCAGTAGTATAGACAGGGGGCACTACAATGAGCAGTTCTTC.

This clonotype was counted a few times. CDR3 bases: TGCGCCAGCGGAGAGACCATCGGCACAGATACGCAGTATTTT. As protein: CASGETIGTDTQYF. This rearrangement joins TRBV5-1 to TRBJ2-3; D is undetermined. Per germline, CDR1 SGHRS and CDR2 YFSETQ. V lost 7 bases and J lost 1, with 13 bases in between. This CDR3 spans 14 amino acids.

J is TRBJ2-7 and V is TRBV6-2 or TRBV6-3; no firm D call. CDR1 is MNHEY and CDR2 is SVGEGT in the germline V gene. The CDR3 totals 13 residues. With 10 bases removed from V and 2 bases from J, the gap between germline ends came to 15 bases. The CDR3 here is CATKQFDAYEQYF. The CDR3 DNA follows: TGTGCCACCAAACAGTTCGATGCCTACGAGCAGTACTTC.

The table lists this clonotype with many counts. This rearrangement joins TRBV5-1 to TRBJ2-3, with TRBD2 identical over 10 bases. Germline lookup yields CDR1 SGHRS and CDR2 YFSETQ. Unmatched junction bases numbered 1, after V lost 0 bases and J lost 0 bases. The CDR3 spans 16 residues. The CDR3 loop reads CASSLGLAGSTDTQYF. The CDR3, as DNA: TGCGCCAGCAGCTTGGGACTAGCGGGTAGCACAGATACGCAGTATTTT.